One and the same sample provided the 29 T cell receptor beta chains below, sequenced in a study of identical twins. TCRdb fed the 5' RACE reads into MiXCR, producing one record per CDR3 protein. This table has fewer than 500,000 distinct CDR3 sequences, around 24% appearing once. This sample also belongs to another study, concerning T cells expressing NK-cell markers.

The sample taken for sequencing was CD4+ T cells sorted from blood. These receptor sequences come from a woman younger than 35 in good health.

The table lists this clonotype with a few counts. The chain couples TRBV20-1 to TRBJ2-7, with 7 bases aligning to TRBD1. With V trimmed by 5 bases and J by 4 bases, 11 bases remained unmatched. CDR1 is DFQATT and CDR2 is SNEGSKA in the germline V gene (reference sequence). The CDR3 is 14 residues long. The CDR3 nucleotides read TGCAGTGCTCTCTCTCGGACAGGAGAGTACGAGCAGTACTTC. It specifies CSALSRTGEYEQYF.

The genes are TRBV5-1 and TRBJ2-3; TRBD2 matches 8 bases. This CDR3 comprises 16 residues. The ends lost 0 bases at V and 4 bases at J; junction bases unmatched: 7. Looked up from germline, CDR1 is SGHRS and CDR2 is YFSETQ. Here the CDR3 reads CASSLENRGGSDTQYF. CDR3 in DNA: TGCGCCAGCAGCTTGGAGAATCGGGGGGGATCAGATACGCAGTATTTT.

This clonotype was seen only a few times. This sequence joins TRBV7-6 and TRBJ2-6; 10 bases are shared with TRBD1. Germline V gene data show CDR1 as SGHVS and CDR2 as FNYEAQ. Unmatched junction bases numbered 13, after V lost 6 bases and J lost 5 bases. This CDR3 has 18 amino acids. CDR3 nucleotides: TGTGCCAGCAGTCCAAGACAGGGGGCCCATCCACGGGCCAACGTCCTGACTTTC. It codes for CASSPRQGAHPRANVLTF.

The chain employs TRBV5-5 and TRBJ1-6; a possible D gene is TRBD1 (5 bases). Per the germline V gene, CDR1 is SGHKS and CDR2 is YYEKEE (reference sequence). With 2 bases removed from V and 7 bases from J, the gap between germline ends came to 10 bases. The CDR3 covers 14 residues. The DNA of the CDR3 is TGTGCCAGCAGCTTAGTAGGGGTGAATTCACCCCTCCACTTT. The encoded protein is CASSLVGVNSPLHF.

V usage is TRBV7-2 and J usage is TRBJ2-1; D not resolved. The V gene lost 8 bases and the J gene lost 0 bases, with 11 bases spanning the gap. The CDR3 consists of 14 residues. Germline V gene data show CDR1 as SGHTA and CDR2 as FQGNSA. The CDR3 sequence is CASESRRSYNEQFF. The CDR3 coding sequence is TGTGCCAGCGAATCAAGACGCTCCTACAATGAGCAGTTCTTC.

CDR3 bases: TGTGCCAGCAGCCGGACAGGAGCTAACTATGGCTACACCTTC. As protein: CASSRTGANYGYTF. The chain links TRBV7-9 to TRBJ1-2; the match to TRBD1 covers 7 bases. With V trimmed by 5 bases and J by 0 bases, 3 bases remained unmatched. Germline V gene data show CDR1 as SEHNR and CDR2 as FQNEAQ (reference sequence). The CDR3 sequence is 14 residues long.

A few counts support this clonotype. The chain uses TRBV20-1 and TRBJ2-1, with TRBD2 matching 9 bases. With 1 base clipped from V and 2 bases from J, the junction kept 0 bases outside the gene matches. The germline CDR1 and CDR2 sequences are DFQATT and SNEGSKA (reference sequence). CDR3 length equals 14 residues. The CDR3 coding sequence is TGCAGTGCTAGAGGACTAGCGGCCTACAATGAGCAGTTCTTC. Translation gives CSARGLAAYNEQFF.

The chain links TRBV18 to TRBJ1-1, with D hard to call. The germline V gene has CDR1 KGHSH and CDR2 LQKENI. Between the trimmed V and J ends, which lost 5 bases and 2 bases, there was a span of 9 bases. CDR3 size: 13 residues. The CDR3 DNA follows: TGTGCCAGCTCAACCGGACCAAACACTGAAGCTTTCTTT. Protein product: CASSTGPNTEAFF.

This clonotype has a handful of counts. The V gene is TRBV29-1, the J gene TRBJ2-1, with TRBD2 matching 7 bases. The CDR3 is 15 residues long. CDR1 and CDR2 (germline): SQVTM, ANQGSEA. V was clipped by 4 bases and J by 4 bases; unmatched bases: 10. Written as DNA, the CDR3 is TGCAGCGTTGGTGGTAGGAGCGGGGTTTACAATGAGCAGTTCTTC. It translates to CSVGGRSGVYNEQFF.

About this clonotype: One junction end disagrees with the germline gene, perhaps due to a read error. The chain joins TRBV30 to TRBJ2-5; D gene unclear. Germline CDR1 reads GTSNPN; CDR2 reads SVGIG (reference sequence). CDR3 length: 12 amino acids. Here the CDR3 reads CAWKGFGETQYF. The CDR3 bases are TGTGCTTGGAAAGGTTTTGGGGAGACCCAGTACTTC.

This clonotype has just a few counts. The chain combines TRBV14 with TRBJ1-2, with 7 bases fitting TRBD1. CDR1 and CDR2 from the germline V gene are SGHDN and FVKESK. The CDR3 contains 13 residues. Trimming removed 1 base from V and 7 bases from J; junction bases left unmatched: 3. The CDR3 sequence is CASSQADRAGYTF. CDR3 sequence (DNA): TGTGCCAGCAGCCAAGCCGACAGGGCTGGCTACACCTTC.

The J gene is TRBJ2-3, the V gene TRBV7-3; D gene uncertain. The length of the CDR3 is 13 residues. Trimming left V 5 bases short and J 8 bases short, with 14 bases between. Germline V CDR1 and CDR2: SGHTA, FQGTGA. The CDR3 reads CASSPPDSATQYF. The CDR3 DNA reads as TGTGCCAGCAGCCCCCCTGACTCAGCTACGCAGTATTTT.

The chain links TRBV6-2 or TRBV6-3 to TRBJ2-1, with 9 bases matching TRBD2. Germline V gives CDR1 MNHEY, CDR2 SVGEGT. The CDR3 totals 16 residues. Germline trimming cut 6 bases from V and 0 bases from J; bases unmatched to any gene: 6. The CDR3 nucleotides are TGTGCCAGCAGATCCCCGACTAGCGGCTCCTACAATGAGCAGTTCTTC. Protein sequence: CASRSPTSGSYNEQFF.

The rearrangement joins TRBV9 to TRBJ2-1; either TRBD1 or TRBD2 may supply D (5 bases each). This CDR3 contains 15 residues. Trimming removed 0 bases at V and 8 bases at J, with 15 bases between. Germline values: CDR1 SGDLS, CDR2 YYNGEE. Here the CDR3 DNA reads TGTGCCAGCAGCGTAGGACCAAACCCGGGGCATGAGCAGTTCTTC. Encoded protein: CASSVGPNPGHEQFF. The entire variable domain, with the rest obtained from reference TRBV9 and TRBJ2-1, is as follows: DSGVTQTPKHLITATGQRVTLRCSPRSGDLSVYWYQQSLDQGLQFLIQYYNGEERAKGNILERFSAQQFPDLHSELNLSSLELGDSALYFCASSVGPNPGHEQFFGPGTRLTVL.

The rearrangement joins TRBV7-6 to TRBJ2-3; 8 bases are a match to TRBD2. The CDR3 is 15 amino acids. V shed 8 bases and J 0 bases; nucleotides not matched to a gene: 7. Per the germline V gene, CDR1 is SGHVS and CDR2 is FNYEAQ. The CDR3 loop is CASAQREWSTDTQYF. CDR3 nucleotide sequence: TGTGCCAGCGCCCAGCGGGAGTGGAGCACAGATACGCAGTATTTT. Full variable domain (rest looked up from reference TRBV7-6 and TRBJ2-3): GAGVSQSPRYKVTKRGQDVALRCDPISGHVSLYWYRQALGQGPEFLTYFNYEAQQDKSGLPNDRFSAERPEGSISTLTIQRTEQRDSAMYRCASAQREWSTDTQYFGPGTRLTVL.

The chain employs TRBV20-1 and TRBJ1-3, with D maybe TRBD1 (5 bases). Germline loops: CDR1 DFQATT, CDR2 SNEGSKA (reference sequence). Trimming pared 4 bases from V and 2 bases from J, leaving 6 bases between. This CDR3 has 12 residues. The CDR3: CSATTAGNTIYF. Written as DNA, the CDR3 is TGCAGTGCTACGACAGCTGGAAACACCATATATTTT.

The chain joins TRBV24-1 to TRBJ2-1, with 10 bases matching TRBD2. This CDR3 comprises 15 residues. Per the germline V gene, CDR1 is KGHDR and CDR2 is SFDVKD. V dropped 5 bases and J dropped 6; count of bases not matched to a gene: 6. CDR3 DNA: TGTGCCACCAGTGCGCGGGCTAGCGGGGGCAATGAGCAGTTCTTC. Protein: CATSARASGGNEQFF.

V gene TRBV20-1 combines with J gene TRBJ2-1; 7 bases map to TRBD2. Trimming cost V 8 bases and J 6 bases; bases outside gene matches: 10. The CDR3 is 13 residues long. Germline V gene lookup returns CDR1 DFQATT and CDR2 SNEGSKA (reference sequence). In nucleotides, the CDR3 is TGCAGTATTGGGAGGGATTTATCCAATGAGCAGTTCTTC. It codes for CSIGRDLSNEQFF.

The rearrangement joins TRBV5-1 to TRBJ1-6; 7 nucleotides match TRBD1. The J segment lost 3 bases and the V segment lost 0 bases, leaving 6 bases of the junction unmatched. The length of the CDR3 is 17 residues. Germline V lookup: CDR1 SGHRS, CDR2 YFSETQ. The CDR3 nucleotides are TGCGCCAGCAGCTTGGGCCTCGGGACAGACTATAATTCACCCCTCCACTTT. Amino acids: CASSLGLGTDYNSPLHF.

This chain uses TRBV9 with TRBJ2-3; D may match TRBD1 or TRBD2 (5 bases each). With 0 bases removed from V and 6 bases from J, the gap between germline ends came to 11 bases. The germline CDR1 and CDR2 sequences are SGDLS and YYNGEE. This CDR3 is 14 amino acids long. The CDR3 region is CASSVVGESDTQYF. CDR3 nucleotide sequence: TGTGCCAGCAGCGTAGTGGGGGAGTCCGATACGCAGTATTTT.

A few counts support this clonotype. The V and J genes are TRBV6-2 or TRBV6-3 and TRBJ2-2; D gene ambiguous. The V and J ends lost 3 bases and 0 bases respectively, with 11 bases between them. The CDR3 has 16 amino acids. Germline CDR1 MNHEY, CDR2 SVGEGT. The CDR3 protein is CASSYAVSSNTGELFF. The CDR3 DNA reads as TGTGCCAGCAGTTATGCGGTCAGTTCGAACACCGGGGAGCTGTTTTTT.

This clonotype was seen a few times. The chain combines TRBV20-1 with TRBJ2-7; D perhaps matches TRBD1 (5 bases). Germline V CDR1 and CDR2: DFQATT, SNEGSKA (reference sequence). The CDR3 is 15 amino acids. Trimming took off 0 bases at V and 2 bases at J, with 14 bases between the two ends. CDR3 nucleotides: TGCAGTGCTAGAGATCCCTCAAGGGGCACCTACGAGCAGTACTTC. It specifies CSARDPSRGTYEQYF.

This clonotype occurred a few times. The chain uses TRBV6-2 or TRBV6-3 and TRBJ2-3; perhaps TRBD2 as D (5 bases). The V end was cut by 4 bases, the J end by 1 base, with 12 bases between. The CDR3 sequence is 15 residues long. Germline V lookup: CDR1 MNHEY, CDR2 SVGEGT. The DNA for the CDR3 is TGTGCCAGCAGTTCTTGGGGAGTAGGCACAGATACGCAGTATTTT. Translated, it gives CASSSWGVGTDTQYF.

The J gene is TRBJ1-2, the V gene TRBV14; the D is unclear. Germline CDR1 SGHDN, CDR2 FVKESK. Trimming stripped 1 base from V and 8 bases from J, with 14 bases between. CDR3 length: 14 amino acids. The CDR3 protein is CASSQGLIRRGYTF. The CDR3 DNA is TGTGCCAGCAGCCAAGGCCTGATCCGGAGAGGCTACACCTTC. The full variable domain, with the rest looked up from reference TRBV14 and TRBJ1-2, is EAGVTQFPSHSVIEKGQTVTLRCDPISGHDNLYWYRRVMGKEIKFLLHFVKESKQDESGMPNNRFLAERTGGTYSTLKVQPAELEDSGVYFCASSQGLIRRGYTFGSGTRLTVV.

This clonotype has only a few counts. The genes are TRBV20-1 and TRBJ1-1; TRBD1 agrees at 8 bases. The CDR3 contains 14 residues. CDR1 is DFQATT, CDR2 SNEGSKA, per germline (reference sequence). CDR3 DNA sequence: TGCAGAACAGGGGGGGGTCGGAGAGGCACTGAAGCTTTCTTT. This translates into CRTGGGRRGTEAFF.

This clonotype appeared once. The V gene is TRBV9, the J gene TRBJ1-6; TRBD1 matches 8 bases. The J segment lost 7 bases and the V segment lost 0 bases, leaving 3 bases of the junction unmatched. The CDR3 is 15 amino acids. From germline, CDR1 is SGDLS and CDR2 YYNGEE. The CDR3 DNA sequence: TGTGCCAGCAGCGTAGTCGGACAGGGAAATTCACCCCTCCACTTT. This gives the protein CASSVVGQGNSPLHF. Full variable domain (remainder filled in from reference TRBV9 and TRBJ1-6): DSGVTQTPKHLITATGQRVTLRCSPRSGDLSVYWYQQSLDQGLQFLIQYYNGEERAKGNILERFSAQQFPDLHSELNLSSLELGDSALYFCASSVVGQGNSPLHFGNGTRLTVT.

The chain links TRBV18 to TRBJ2-1, with 7 bases lining up with TRBD1. V shed 3 bases, J shed 3 bases, and the junction held 5 bases outside the gene matches. The CDR3 contains 15 residues. Germline V gene data show CDR1 as KGHSH and CDR2 as LQKENI. The chain's CDR3 is CASSPGRDSYNEQFF. CDR3 bases: TGTGCCAGCTCACCCGGCCGGGACAGCTACAATGAGCAGTTCTTC.

This clonotype was detected ten times or more. The chain links TRBV6-5 to TRBJ1-1; D is unresolved. With 4 bases removed from V and 1 base from J, the gap between germline ends came to 10 bases. CDR3 length: 14 amino acids. Germline values: CDR1 MNHEY, CDR2 SVGAGI. As DNA, the CDR3 is TGTGCCAGCAGTTCCTTACCGGGGAACACTGAAGCTTTCTTT. Its translation is CASSSLPGNTEAFF.

There are a few counts of this clonotype. The rearrangement joins TRBV4-2 to TRBJ1-1, with D possibly being TRBD1 (6 bases). From germline, CDR1 is LGHNA and CDR2 YNFKEQ. This CDR3 has 17 residues. V shed 4 bases and J shed 0 bases, with 18 bases lying between them. CDR3 loop: CASSRIRAGAVNTEAFF. The CDR3 DNA is TGTGCCAGCAGCCGAATAAGGGCAGGGGCCGTGAACACTGAAGCTTTCTTT.